This T cell receptor (beta chain) comes out of a study of T cells in Graves' hyperthyroidism and ophthalmopathy. Study information: At the time of initial diagnosis and before any treatment, peripheral blood was collected. The study, taken as a whole, reports: Progression to ophthalmopathy was predicted a median of roughly 6.5 months early. Most expanded thyroid clonotypes above 0.001 also appeared in blood.

In regard to this clonotype: Its antigen is unidentified.

Regions amplified from RNA transcripts were the TCR beta CDR3 regions. With the HTBI primer set, the TCR CDR3 went through a first round of RT-PCR. From the multiplex PCR reads, TCRdb called clonotypes with MiXCR, one entry per CDR3 protein. The sample shows about 350,000 distinct CDR3 sequences, roughly 15% of them seen only once. Using over 8.5 ml of fresh peripheral blood, PBMCs were prepared. CDR1 and CDR2 (germline): SGHTA, FQGNSA. The CDR3 has 13 amino acids. The V gene lost 4 bases and the J gene lost 7 bases, with 10 bases spanning the gap. The sequence was obtained from a woman aged 40 to 50 with Graves' ophthalmopathy. Sequencing was carried out using blood. This rearrangement joins TRBV7-2 to TRBJ2-2; D is unresolved. CDR3 coding DNA: TGTGCCAGCAGCTCTCTACGCGGCGGGGAGCTGTTTTTT. Its translation is CASSSLRGGELFF. Combining the CDR3 with reference TRBV7-2 and TRBJ2-2 gives the whole variable domain GAGVSQSPSNKVTEKGKDVELRCDPISGHTALYWYRQSLGQGLEFLIYFQGNSAPDKSGLPSDRFSAERTGGSVSTLTIQRTQQEDSAVYLCASSSLRGGELFFGEGSRLTVL.